The next 21 T cell receptor beta chains were all read from a single sample in a study of blood T cell repertoires in COVID-19. Sequencing was performed with immunoSEQ multiplex PCR; in TCRdb, only in-frame clones are kept and a portion is missing. The table shows about 300,000 clones, with approximately 84% occurring only once. Sequencing input: PBMCs or T cells enriched from blood (not recorded which). Every receptor here comes from a man under 40 who had recovered from COVID-19.

The rearrangement links TRBV2 to TRBJ1-2; 7 bases map to TRBD1. CDR3 length equals 13 residues. The germline V gene encodes CDR1 SNHLY and CDR2 FYNNEI. The trim removed 4 bases at V and 3 bases at J, leaving 2 bases unmatched. Written as DNA, the CDR3 is TGTGCCAGCAGTGGGGGGACAGACTATGGCTACACCTTC. Protein product: CASSGGTDYGYTF.

CDR3 coding DNA: TGCGCCAGCAGCTTGGTTCGAGCGAGAGATACGCAGTATTTT. Residues: CASSLVRARDTQYF. V is TRBV5-1 and J is TRBJ2-3; D is unresolved. CDR1 and CDR2 (germline): SGHRS, YFSETQ. This CDR3 spans 14 amino acids. V was cut by 0 bases and J by 5 bases, with 10 bases left in between. Based on the CDR3 plus reference TRBV5-1 and TRBJ2-3, the full variable domain is KAGVTQTPRYLIKTRGQQVTLSCSPISGHRSVSWYQQTPGQGLQFLFEYFSETQRNKGNFPGRFSGRQFSNSRSEMNVSTLELGDSALYLCASSLVRARDTQYFGPGTRLTVL.

The chain recombines TRBV3-1 (or the pseudogene TRBV3-2) with TRBJ2-4; 7 nucleotides align to TRBD2. V lost 3 bases and J lost 3; bases outside the gene matches: 5. Germline-derived CDR1 and CDR2 are LGHDT and YNNKEL (reference sequence). The length of the CDR3 is 15 residues. Written as DNA, the CDR3 is TGTGCCAGCAGCCAGGCGGGAGACGGCAAAAACATTCAGTACTTC. As protein: CASSQAGDGKNIQYF.

The chain employs TRBV28 and TRBJ2-4; the match to TRBD2 covers 10 bases. Germline V lookup: CDR1 MDHEN, CDR2 SYDVKM. The CDR3 consists of 19 residues. V dropped 5 bases and J dropped 0; count of bases not matched to a gene: 13. The CDR3 nucleotides read TGTGCCAGCAGTCCCGGGCTAGCGGGGGTTACCGTAGCCAAAAACATTCAGTACTTC. It codes for CASSPGLAGVTVAKNIQYF.

The V call is TRBV19, the J call TRBJ2-5; 9 bases match TRBD2. The V and J ends lost 9 bases and 1 base, in that order; junction bases with no gene match: 9. The CDR3 length is 15 residues. Germline V gives CDR1 LNHDA, CDR2 SQIVND (reference sequence). CDR3 DNA sequence: TGTGCCAGCGCCGATAGCGGGGGTATCCAAGAGACCCAGTACTTC. Translated: CASADSGGIQETQYF.

The chain is built from TRBV28 and TRBJ2-7; possible D gene TRBD1, 6 bases. The germline V gene has CDR1 MDHEN and CDR2 SYDVKM. Trimming removed 4 bases from V and 2 bases from J, with 15 bases in between. CDR3 length equals 15 residues. Here the CDR3 DNA reads TGTGCCAGCAGTTCCTTGGGGGCCTCGGCCTACGAGCAGTACTTC. This translates into CASSSLGASAYEQYF.

The chain has TRBV5-4 and TRBJ2-1; possibly TRBD2 for D (5 bases). V gave up 6 bases and J gave up 2 bases, with 12 bases separating them. The germline CDR1 and CDR2 sequences are SGHNT and YYREEE (reference sequence). The CDR3 is made up of 14 amino acids. The CDR3 bases are TGTGCCAGCAACAAGGACTCCCCCTACAATGAGCAGTTCTTC. It yields the protein CASNKDSPYNEQFF.

The chain links TRBV19 to TRBJ1-4, with 7 positions matching TRBD1. Germline V CDR1 and CDR2: LNHDA, SQIVND (reference sequence). The CDR3 is made up of 15 amino acids. The J segment lost 0 bases and the V segment lost 6 bases, leaving 4 bases of the junction unmatched. CDR3 in DNA: TGTGCCAGTAGGCCCACAGGGGCAACTAATGAAAAACTGTTTTTT. As protein: CASRPTGATNEKLFF.

This clone was observed once. The genes are TRBV2 and TRBJ2-7; 12 nucleotides align to TRBD2. Trimming at V came to 6 bases and at J to 0 bases, leaving 9 bases not matched to a gene. CDR3 size: 17 residues. Per germline, CDR1 SNHLY and CDR2 FYNNEI. The CDR3, as DNA: TGTGCCAGCAGGCAGACTAGCGGGGGTAAGAACTCCTACGAGCAGTACTTC. Its protein product is CASRQTSGGKNSYEQYF.

The J gene is TRBJ2-7, the V gene TRBV5-4; D may be TRBD2 (6 bases). The V and J ends lost 0 bases and 3 bases respectively, with 19 bases between them. The germline gives CDR1 SGHNT, CDR2 YYREEE (reference sequence). The CDR3 runs to 17 residues. The CDR3 spells CASSLEGRGLTYYEQYF. CDR3 DNA: TGTGCCAGCAGCTTGGAGGGTAGGGGACTGACATACTACGAGCAGTACTTC.

The rearrangement joins TRBV25-1 to TRBJ1-2, with a possible D match to TRBD1 (5 bases). V dropped 6 bases and J dropped 8 bases, with 16 bases sitting between them. The CDR3 covers 13 residues. The germline CDR1 and CDR2 sequences are MGHDK and SYGVNS. The CDR3 here is CASSLGLGRGYTF. CDR3 in DNA: TGTGCCAGCAGCTTGGGACTTGGAAGAGGCTACACCTTC.

The chain employs TRBV29-1 and TRBJ2-2, with TRBD1 matching 8 bases. The CDR3 totals 13 residues. V lost 6 bases and J lost 5; bases outside the gene matches: 5. CDR1 is SQVTM and CDR2 is ANQGSEA in the germline V gene. The DNA for the CDR3 is TGCAGCGTGACAGGGGACGGGACCGGGGAGCTGTTTTTT. As protein: CSVTGDGTGELFF.

To note about this clone: The same CDR3 can be traced to other DNA sequences in this sample. This rearrangement joins TRBV19 to TRBJ2-3; D uncertain. The CDR3 has 11 amino acids. Germline values: CDR1 LNHDA, CDR2 SQIVND (reference sequence). V lost 6 bases and J 6 bases, leaving 7 bases between the germline ends. The CDR3 DNA follows: TGTGCCAGTAGCATCGGGGATACGCAGTATTTT. The encoded protein is CASSIGDTQYF.

The chain joins TRBV5-1 to TRBJ1-2; D is unresolved. V was pared by 6 bases and J by 2 bases, with 17 bases between. Looked up from germline, CDR1 is SGHRS and CDR2 is YFSETQ. There are 15 residues in the CDR3. The CDR3 region is CASTWLAGGNYGYTF. The CDR3 DNA reads TGCGCCAGCACCTGGCTAGCGGGCGGCAACTATGGCTACACCTTC.

This clone was recorded only once. The rearrangement uses TRBV18 and TRBJ1-2, with a possible D match to TRBD1 (5 bases). CDR3 length equals 14 residues. V dropped 1 base and J dropped 6 bases, with 12 bases sitting between them. Per the germline V gene, CDR1 is KGHSH and CDR2 is LQKENI. CDR3 region: CASSPRTRLDGYTF. Here the CDR3 DNA reads TGTGCCAGCTCACCACGGACAAGACTCGATGGCTACACCTTC.

The genes are TRBV30 and TRBJ1-5; the D gene is possibly TRBD1 (6 bases). Deletions cut 5 bases from V and 4 bases from J, with 12 bases between. Germline CDR1 reads GTSNPN; CDR2 reads SVGIG (reference sequence). The CDR3 is made up of 13 amino acids. In DNA form, the CDR3 reads TGTGCCTGGTCAGGGGCACTTAATCAGCCCCAGCATTTT. Residues: CAWSGALNQPQHF. Variable domain in full (rest from reference TRBV30 and TRBJ1-5): SQTIHQWPATLVQPVGSPLSLECTVEGTSNPNLYWYRQAAGRGLQLLFYSVGIGQISSEVPQNLSASRPQDRQFILSSKKLLLSDSGFYLCAWSGALNQPQHFGDGTRLSIL.

The rearrangement uses TRBV5-1 and TRBJ1-5; 12 nucleotides agree with TRBD1. V gave up 0 bases and J gave up 7 bases; unmatched junction bases: 5. CDR3 length: 16 amino acids. Germline V gene lookup returns CDR1 SGHRS and CDR2 YFSETQ. DNA for the CDR3: TGCGCCAGCAGCTTGGAGGGACAGGGGGCTGGGCAGCCCCAGCATTTT. Translation: CASSLEGQGAGQPQHF.

The rearrangement links TRBV28 to TRBJ2-5; 8 nucleotides match TRBD1. Germline lookup yields CDR1 MDHEN and CDR2 SYDVKM. V was pared by 6 bases and J by 4 bases, with 7 bases of the junction left unmatched. The CDR3 extends over 14 amino acids. CDR3 in DNA: TGTGCCAGCAGCCAAGACAGGGGTCGAGAGACCCAGTACTTC. It specifies CASSQDRGRETQYF.

CDR3 amino acids: CATSDTDRANYGYTF. CDR3 nucleotide sequence: TGTGCCACCAGTGACACGGACAGGGCGAACTATGGCTACACCTTC. V gene TRBV24-1 combines with J gene TRBJ1-2, with 8 positions matching TRBD1. The CDR3 sequence is 15 residues long. With V trimmed by 4 bases and J by 2 bases, 5 bases remained unmatched. Germline V lookup: CDR1 KGHDR, CDR2 SFDVKD.

This clone appeared a single time. The chain joins TRBV15 to TRBJ2-1; no clear D gene. V was clipped by 0 bases and J by 10 bases, with 7 bases between them. This CDR3 has 12 amino acids. Germline values: CDR1 LNHNV, CDR2 YYDKDF (reference sequence). DNA for the CDR3: TGTGCCACCAGCAGAGATGAAGCAGAGCAGTTCTTC. It is translated as CATSRDEAEQFF.

As to this clone: The junction departs from germline at one end; a sequencing error may be responsible. The chain employs TRBV7-7 and TRBJ2-3; 8 positions agree with TRBD2. The CDR3 is 15 residues long. Looked up from germline, CDR1 is SSHAT and CDR2 is FNYEAQ (reference sequence). CDR3 residues: CASSFSGASTDTQYF. CDR3 bases: TGTGCTAGCAGTTTTAGCGGGGCGAGCACAGATACGCAGTATTTT.